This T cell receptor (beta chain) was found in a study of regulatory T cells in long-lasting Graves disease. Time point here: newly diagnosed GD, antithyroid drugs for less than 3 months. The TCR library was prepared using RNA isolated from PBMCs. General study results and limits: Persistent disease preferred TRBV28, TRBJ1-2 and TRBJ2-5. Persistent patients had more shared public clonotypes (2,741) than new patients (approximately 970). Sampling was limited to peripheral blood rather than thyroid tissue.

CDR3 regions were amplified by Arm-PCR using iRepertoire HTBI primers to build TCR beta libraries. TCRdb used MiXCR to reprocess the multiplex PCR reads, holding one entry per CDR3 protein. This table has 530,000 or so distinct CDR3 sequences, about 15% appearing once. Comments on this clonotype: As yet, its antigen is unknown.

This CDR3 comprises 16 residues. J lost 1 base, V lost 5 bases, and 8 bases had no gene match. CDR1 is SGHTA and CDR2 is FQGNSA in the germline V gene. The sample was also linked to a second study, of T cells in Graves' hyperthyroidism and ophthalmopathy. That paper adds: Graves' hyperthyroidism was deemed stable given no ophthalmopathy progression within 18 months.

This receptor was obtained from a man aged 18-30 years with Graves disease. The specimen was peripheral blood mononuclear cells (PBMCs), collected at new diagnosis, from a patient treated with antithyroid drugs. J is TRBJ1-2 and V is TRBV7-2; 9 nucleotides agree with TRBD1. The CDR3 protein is CASSVTGTGHNYGYTF. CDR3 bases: TGTGCCAGCAGCGTAACCGGGACAGGGCATAACTATGGCTACACCTTC.